The 25 T cell receptor beta chains given below trace back to one sample, sequenced in a study of blood T cell repertoires in COVID-19. Repertoires were generated with immunoSEQ multiplex PCR, while TCRdb's copy carries only in-frame clones and drops some. The data show tens of thousands of clones, roughly 84% seen once. The sample comprised peripheral blood. These receptors all stem from a man older than 75 in a cohort sampled during active COVID-19.

This chain connects TRBV5-6 to TRBJ1-2; D might be TRBD1 (5 bases). Germline CDR1 is SGHDT and CDR2 is YYEEEE. This CDR3 has 14 residues. V gave up 0 bases and J gave up 6 bases, with 12 bases separating them. CDR3 amino acids: CASSLDRGSHGYTF. The CDR3, as DNA: TGTGCCAGCAGCTTGGATCGGGGGTCCCATGGCTACACCTTC.

The chain carries TRBV27 and TRBJ1-4, with D perhaps matching TRBD1 (5 bases). CDR1 is MNHEY and CDR2 is SMNVEV in the germline V gene (reference sequence). Trimming cost V 6 bases and J 5 bases, with 16 bases left between them. This CDR3 spans 15 amino acids. CDR3 sequence: CASRPRQYFNEKLFF. CDR3 bases: TGTGCCAGCAGGCCTCGACAGTACTTCAATGAAAAACTGTTTTTT.

The chain carries TRBV2 and TRBJ1-2, with 7 bases aligning to TRBD1. J was trimmed by 14 bases and V by 3 bases; bases with no gene match: 15. Germline V gene sequence: CDR1 SNHLY, CDR2 FYNNEI. CDR3 length equals 14 residues. The CDR3 loop is CASSDPTGTRRRTF. The CDR3 region has the DNA TGTGCCAGCAGTGACCCGACAGGGACCCGACGTAGGACCTTC.

The chain uses TRBV6-6 and TRBJ1-1; D ambiguous. Per the germline V gene, CDR1 is MNHNY and CDR2 is SVGAGI (reference sequence). V was cut by 1 base and J by 2 bases, with 5 bases left in between. The length of the CDR3 is 13 residues. The CDR3 DNA reads as TGTGCCAGCAGTTACTTACATAACACTGAAGCTTTCTTT. Protein sequence: CASSYLHNTEAFF.

CDR3 in DNA: TGTGCCAGCTCACGACGACAGGGGGCGAACGAGCAGTACTTC. Amino acids: CASSRRQGANEQYF. The rearrangement uses TRBV18 and TRBJ2-7, with 10 positions matching TRBD1. The CDR3 runs to 14 residues. From germline, CDR1 is KGHSH and CDR2 LQKENI. Trimming took 4 bases from V and 5 from J; bases not matched to a gene: 5.

The genes are TRBV9 and TRBJ1-1; the D gene is possibly TRBD1 (6 bases). The CDR3 extends over 15 amino acids. Germline loops: CDR1 SGDLS, CDR2 YYNGEE. The V gene lost 0 bases and the J gene lost 1 base, with 10 bases spanning the gap. The CDR3: CASSVVLQGNTEAFF. The CDR3 nucleotides read TGTGCCAGCAGCGTAGTTTTACAGGGGAACACTGAAGCTTTCTTT. Full variable domain (missing parts from reference TRBV9 and TRBJ1-1): DSGVTQTPKHLITATGQRVTLRCSPRSGDLSVYWYQQSLDQGLQFLIQYYNGEERAKGNILERFSAQQFPDLHSELNLSSLELGDSALYFCASSVVLQGNTEAFFGQGTRLTVV.

This chain connects TRBV25-1 to TRBJ2-2, with D possibly TRBD2 on 5 matching bases. CDR3 length: 14 residues. Trimming removed 4 bases at V and 1 base at J, with 7 bases between. Germline loops: CDR1 MGHDK, CDR2 SYGVNS. The CDR3 region is CASSGAGNTGELFF. In DNA, the CDR3 is TGTGCCAGCAGTGGGGCGGGGAACACCGGGGAGCTGTTTTTT.

The chain uses TRBV30 and TRBJ2-3; D is perhaps TRBD1 (5 bases). V was pared by 0 bases and J by 3 bases, with 7 bases between. Germline V CDR1 and CDR2: GTSNPN, SVGIG (reference sequence). CDR3 size: 13 residues. The CDR3 spells CAWSVKGTDTQYF. The CDR3 DNA reads TGTGCCTGGAGTGTAAAGGGGACAGATACGCAGTATTTT.

J is TRBJ2-7 and V is TRBV7-2, with TRBD2 matching 9 bases. The CDR3 spans 15 residues. With 4 bases clipped from V and 2 bases from J, the junction kept 6 bases outside the gene matches. In germline, CDR1 is SGHTA, CDR2 FQGNSA. Here the CDR3 DNA reads TGTGCCAGCAGCTCCTTTGCGGGAGGGCCCTACGAGCAGTACTTC. Encoded protein: CASSSFAGGPYEQYF.

V gene TRBV7-2 combines with J gene TRBJ1-1, with a tentative D call TRBD1 (5 bases). The length of the CDR3 is 14 residues. Trimming pared 4 bases from V and 1 base from J, leaving 10 bases between. Germline-derived CDR1 and CDR2 are SGHTA and FQGNSA. Here the CDR3 reads CASSYRGGNTEAFF. Here the CDR3 DNA reads TGTGCCAGCAGCTATCGCGGGGGGAACACTGAAGCTTTCTTT.

The chain joins TRBV25-1 to TRBJ2-2, with 9 nucleotides matching TRBD2. Germline V CDR1 and CDR2: MGHDK, SYGVNS. The CDR3 covers 16 residues. Trimming took 4 bases from V and 5 from J; bases not matched to a gene: 8. The CDR3 DNA is TGTGCCAGCAGTGTAGCGGGGGCCAGAGGGACCGGGGAGCTGTTTTTT. The encoded protein is CASSVAGARGTGELFF.

This rearrangement joins TRBV27 to TRBJ1-1; TRBD1 matches 8 bases. V lost 0 bases and J lost 1; bases outside the gene matches: 7. CDR1 MNHEY and CDR2 SMNVEV come from the germline V gene (reference sequence). The CDR3 covers 17 residues. CDR3 in amino acids: CASSLSWQGARNTEAFF. Here the CDR3 DNA reads TGTGCCAGCAGTTTATCGTGGCAGGGGGCGAGGAACACTGAAGCTTTCTTT.

In its sample, this clone was seen once. The gene calls are TRBV6-5 and TRBJ2-7; the match to TRBD1 covers 10 bases. This CDR3 contains 14 residues. V lost 6 bases to trimming and J lost 7 bases; unmatched junction nucleotides: 9. The germline CDR1 and CDR2 sequences are MNHEY and SVGAGI. This CDR3 is CASSRPGQGSEQYF. Here the CDR3 DNA reads TGTGCCAGCAGCCGCCCGGGACAGGGGAGTGAGCAGTACTTC.

The chain recombines TRBV7-2 with TRBJ2-4, with 9 positions matching TRBD1. The V gene's germline CDR1 is SGHTA and CDR2 FQGNSA. Germline trimming cut 3 bases from V and 4 bases from J; bases unmatched to any gene: 4. The CDR3 totals 15 residues. The CDR3 nucleotides read TGTGCCAGCAGCTTGACCGGACAGGGGAAAAACATTCAGTACTTC. This gives the protein CASSLTGQGKNIQYF.

The chain joins TRBV5-6 to TRBJ2-7; the match to TRBD1 covers 8 bases. This CDR3 comprises 14 residues. Losses at the gene ends were 4 bases for V and 6 bases for J; bases not matched to a gene: 9. The V gene's germline CDR1 is SGHDT and CDR2 YYEEEE. The CDR3: CASSPTGAPGEQYF. The CDR3 coding sequence is TGTGCCAGCAGCCCGACAGGGGCTCCCGGCGAGCAGTACTTC.

The rearrangement joins TRBV7-2 to TRBJ2-5; 10 nucleotides match TRBD1. The CDR3 has 14 amino acids. J was trimmed by 5 bases and V by 6 bases; bases with no gene match: 6. Germline lookup yields CDR1 SGHTA and CDR2 FQGNSA. CDR3 amino acids: CASRPTGGGETQYF. In DNA form, the CDR3 reads TGTGCCAGCAGACCGACAGGGGGCGGGGAGACCCAGTACTTC.

The CDR3 nucleotides are TGTGCCAGCAGTGAAGGACAGGGGCCCACTGAAGCTTTCTTT. Its protein product is CASSEGQGPTEAFF. The chain is built from TRBV6-1 and TRBJ1-1, with 8 bases fitting TRBD1. This CDR3 has 14 residues. V shed 1 base and J 4 bases; nucleotides not matched to a gene: 2. The germline CDR1 and CDR2 sequences are MNHNS and SASEGT.

Only a few counts were recorded for this clone. The chain has TRBV10-3 and TRBJ1-1; D not certain. The CDR3 totals 14 residues. The ends were cut back, 2 bases at V and 0 bases at J, with 7 bases in the middle. Germline V CDR1 and CDR2: ENHRY, SYGVKD. The CDR3 nucleotides read TGTGCCATCAGTGAGGCAGGTCTGAACACTGAAGCTTTCTTT. Its protein is CAISEAGLNTEAFF.

The rearrangement links TRBV5-1 to TRBJ2-5; 8 bases are shared with TRBD1. CDR1 is SGHRS, CDR2 YFSETQ, per germline. V shed 5 bases and J 5 bases; nucleotides not matched to a gene: 11. There are 15 residues in the CDR3. The CDR3 DNA sequence: TGCGCCAGCAGGACTCTTCCGGGACAGGTGGAGACCCAGTACTTC. Translated: CASRTLPGQVETQYF.

The chain employs TRBV3-1 (or the pseudogene TRBV3-2) and TRBJ1-1, with D perhaps TRBD1 (6 bases). The CDR3 runs 16 residues. Germline V gene sequence: CDR1 LGHDT, CDR2 YNNKEL (reference sequence). Trimming took 3 bases from V and 7 from J, leaving 21 bases between them. The CDR3 sequence: CASSQGWGGSKGEAFF. The DNA of the CDR3 is TGTGCCAGCAGCCAGGGGTGGGGGGGCTCTAAGGGTGAAGCTTTCTTT.

The V call is TRBV6-6, the J call TRBJ1-1; TRBD1 is a possible D gene (5 bases). V was shortened by 0 bases and J by 10 bases, with 18 bases between the two germline ends. Germline CDR1 is MNHNY and CDR2 is SVGAGI (reference sequence). The CDR3 extends over 15 amino acids. The CDR3 DNA sequence: TGTGCCAGCAGTTACTCTAAGGGAGGGCTGGGGGGAGCTTTCTTT. Translated: CASSYSKGGLGGAFF.

CDR3 coding DNA: TGCGCCAGCAGCTTGACAGGGCAAAGCTACGAGCAGTACTTC. This sequence encodes CASSLTGQSYEQYF. The chain couples TRBV5-1 to TRBJ2-7, with D perhaps matching TRBD1 (6 bases). Germline CDR1 SGHRS, CDR2 YFSETQ. The CDR3 has 14 residues. Deletions cut 1 base from V and 3 bases from J, with 11 bases between.

The rearrangement joins TRBV4-2 to TRBJ2-7; D perhaps matches TRBD1 (7 bases). The V end lost 2 bases, the J end lost 7 bases, and 21 bases lay between the germline ends. CDR3 length equals 16 residues. Germline values: CDR1 LGHNA, CDR2 YNFKEQ. For the CDR3, the DNA is TGTGCCAGCAGCCAATTCGCGGGACAGCCATCTAGAGAGCAGTACTTC. Translation: CASSQFAGQPSREQYF.

V usage is TRBV4-3 and J usage is TRBJ1-1; D perhaps matches TRBD1 (5 bases). CDR1 LGHNA and CDR2 YSLEER come from the germline V gene. V was shortened by 1 base and J by 4 bases, with 10 bases between the two germline ends. This CDR3 spans 14 amino acids. The CDR3 protein is CASSQADQGTEAFF. CDR3 nucleotides: TGCGCCAGCAGCCAAGCGGACCAGGGCACTGAAGCTTTCTTT.

The chain uses TRBV6-6 and TRBJ2-3, with 7 positions matching TRBD2. The J segment lost 1 base and the V segment lost 5 bases, leaving 15 bases of the junction unmatched. The CDR3 runs 18 residues. Germline CDR1 and CDR2: MNHNY and SVGAGI (reference sequence). As DNA, the CDR3 is TGTGCCAGCAGTCAATTAAGGGGAGGGAGCCCTGGCACAGATACGCAGTATTTT. Protein: CASSQLRGGSPGTDTQYF.